Listed below are T cell receptor beta chains from one sample, sequenced in a study of T cells in Graves' hyperthyroidism and ophthalmopathy. Each CDR3 protein is one row after TCRdb ran MiXCR on the multiplex PCR reads. Of about 640,000 distinct CDR3 sequences in the sample, 20% were seen once. Material: blood. These receptors were taken from a man between 25 and 39 years old with Graves' ophthalmopathy. Each CDR3 is given with its conserved first and last residue. The D gene is left open where the match is weak. Not all rows give a size; the values are once, few, many and, for expanded clones, a class.

d_call	v_call	j_call	clone_size	cdr3_aa	cdr3_nt
.	TRBV20-1	TRBJ1-2	many	CSASTSGNWEGYTF	TGCAGTGCATCGACATCGGGGAACTGGGAAGGCTACACCTTC
.	TRBV28	TRBJ2-1	.	CASSLLRLRSSYNEQFF	TGTGCCAGCAGTTTATTGAGACTGCGGAGCTCCTACAATGAGCAGTTCTTC
.	TRBV7-9	TRBJ2-7	few	CASSPQVGTRRNEQYF	TGTGCCAGCAGCCCCCAAGTCGGGACAAGGAGGAACGAGCAGTACTTC
.	TRBV7-9	TRBJ1-1	few	CASSPWTVRSTEAFF	TGTGCCAGCAGCCCGTGGACGGTGAGGTCTACTGAAGCTTTCTTT
TRBD2	TRBV27	TRBJ2-7	.	CASAWGGSSYEQYF	TGTGCCAGTGCTTGGGGGGGGAGCTCCTACGAGCAGTACTTC
.	TRBV20-1	TRBJ2-7	many	CSGTDSETYEQYF	TGCAGTGGCACGGACAGCGAGACCTACGAGCAGTACTTC
.	TRBV3-1	TRBJ1-5	many	CASSQDTVVGRTQHF	TGTGCCAGCAGCCAAGATACGGTAGTAGGACGGACCCAGCATTTT
.	TRBV2	TRBJ1-5	many	CASSVGRANQPQHF	TGTGCCAGCAGTGTGGGCAGAGCCAATCAGCCCCAGCATTTT
.	TRBV28	TRBJ2-3	.	CASALSQEDTQYF	TGTGCCAGCGCTTTGTCCCAGGAAGATACGCAGTATTTT
.	TRBV29-1	TRBJ2-7	.	CSARIQGSYEQYF	TGCAGTGCCCGTATACAGGGTTCCTACGAGCAGTACTTC
.	TRBV2	TRBJ2-7	few	CASSVFKKDGAYEQYF	TGTGCCAGCAGTGTATTTAAGAAAGACGGCGCCTACGAGCAGTACTTC
.	TRBV20-1	TRBJ1-2	.	CSARASVYGYTF	TGCAGTGCTAGAGCCTCAGTCTATGGCTACACCTTC
TRBD2	TRBV28	TRBJ2-1	.	CASSFLAGGTDEYNEQFF	TGTGCCAGCAGTTTCCTAGCGGGAGGGACCGATGAATACAATGAGCAGTTCTTC
.	TRBV15	TRBJ2-7	.	CATSRDAGASSYGQYF	TGTGCCACCAGCAGGGACGCAGGGGCCAGCTCCTACGGGCAGTACTTC
.	TRBV20-1	TRBJ1-2	few	CKAGGYTF	TGCAAAGCGGGGGGCTACACCTTC
.	TRBV13	TRBJ1-4	many	CASSSQALNGEKLFF	TGTGCCAGCAGCTCGCAAGCTCTAAATGGAGAAAAACTGTTTTTT
.	TRBV10-3	TRBJ1-2	.	CAISVSSTYYRGYTF	TGTGCCATCAGTGTATCCTCGACATATTATAGGGGCTACACCTTC
.	TRBV18	TRBJ1-1	many	CASSPQQAMNTEAFF	TGTGCCAGCTCACCTCAACAGGCCATGAACACTGAAGCTTTCTTT
.	TRBV7-9	TRBJ2-7	many	CASSPPGFDEQYF	TGTGCCAGCAGCCCCCCGGGGTTCGACGAGCAGTACTTC
TRBD2	TRBV28	TRBJ2-3	few	CASIKNGRVTDTQYF	TGTGCCAGCATTAAAAACGGGAGGGTCACAGATACGCAGTATTTT
.	TRBV2	TRBJ2-1	many	CASSRDTEYNEQFF	TGTGCCAGCAGTCGGGACACCGAGTACAATGAGCAGTTCTTC
.	TRBV7-2	TRBJ1-1	many	CASSSGPLGFSMNTEAFF	TGTGCCAGCAGCTCCGGGCCCCTCGGGTTCTCCATGAACACTGAAGCTTTCTTT
TRBD2	TRBV7-8	TRBJ2-7	.	CASSLKRDSYEQYF	TGTGCCAGCAGCTTAAAGCGGGACTCCTACGAGCAGTACTTC
.	TRBV2	TRBJ2-1	few	CASSELGVGGASSYNEQFF	TGTGCCAGCAGTGAATTGGGGGTTGGGGGCGCGAGCTCCTACAATGAGCAGTTCTTC
.	TRBV12-3/TRBV12-4	TRBJ1-1	many	CASSKNRDDEAFF	TGTGCCAGCAGCAAAAACCGGGACGATGAAGCTTTCTTT
TRBD1	TRBV20-1	TRBJ2-7	.	CSARGPGGQGFYEQYF	TGCAGTGCTAGAGGTCCGGGGGGACAGGGCTTCTACGAGCAGTACTTC
.	TRBV7-8	TRBJ2-3	many	CASSLTPDTQYF	TGTGCCAGCAGCCTGACCCCAGATACGCAGTATTTT
.	TRBV6-1	TRBJ2-7	few	CASRASGPTYEQYF	TGTGCCAGCAGGGCAAGCGGGCCTACCTACGAGCAGTACTTC
.	TRBV20-1	TRBJ1-1	few	CSARDPGGITSEAFF	TGCAGTGCTAGAGATCCGGGAGGGATTACTTCTGAAGCTTTCTTT
.	TRBV6-2/TRBV6-3	TRBJ2-5	few	CASSAPGLLPGTQYF	TGTGCCAGCAGTGCACCGGGACTTCTCCCAGGGACCCAGTACTTC
.	TRBV2	TRBJ1-5	many	CASSDPPDQPQHF	TGTGCCAGCAGTGACCCTCCAGATCAGCCCCAGCATTTT
.	TRBV5-1	TRBJ2-7	few	CASSLGSTDYEQYF	TGCGCCAGCAGCTTGGGCTCGACAGACTACGAGCAGTACTTC
TRBD2	TRBV7-9	TRBJ2-3	.	CASSTWRGDTDTQYF	TGTGCCAGCAGCACATGGCGGGGGGATACAGATACGCAGTATTTT
.	TRBV7-2	TRBJ2-3	few	CASSLIGQVTDTQYF	TGTGCCAGCAGCTTAATTGGGCAGGTGACAGATACGCAGTATTTT
TRBD1	TRBV18	TRBJ2-5	many	CASSPATGEETQYF	TGTGCCAGCTCACCTGCGACAGGGGAAGAGACCCAGTACTTC
TRBD1	TRBV30	TRBJ2-3	many	CAWRQAGTASTDTQYF	TGTGCCTGGAGGCAAGCCGGGACAGCTAGCACAGATACGCAGTATTTT
TRBD2	TRBV6-1	TRBJ2-7	many	CASSEGLAGGLEQYF	TGTGCCAGCAGTGAAGGCCTAGCGGGAGGACTCGAGCAGTACTTC
.	TRBV4-2	TRBJ1-6	.	CASSQDTNRVSSPLHF	TGTGCCAGCAGCCAAGATACGAACCGCGTCAGTTCACCCCTCCACTTT
.	TRBV30	TRBJ2-3	.	CAWSVNLGTDTQYF	TGTGCCTGGAGTGTAAACCTGGGCACAGATACGCAGTATTTT
.	TRBV7-2	TRBJ2-6	.	CASSLKETEWRSGANVLTF	TGTGCCAGCAGCTTAAAGGAGACGGAGTGGCGTTCTGGGGCCAACGTCCTGACTTTC
TRBD2	TRBV7-2	TRBJ2-1	few	CASSSSGRVYNEQFF	TGTGCCAGCAGCTCGAGCGGGAGGGTCTACAATGAGCAGTTCTTC